This TCR beta chain emerged from a study of blood T cell repertoires in COVID-19. Using immunoSEQ multiplex PCR, the repertoire was profiled, and TCRdb retains in-frame clones only, with some absent. The sample gives 350,000 to 400,000 clones, roughly nine tenths of which show up once; 0.8% to 0.9% is in the top ten. The clonotype was recovered from a woman in her thirties or forties who had been exposed to COVID-19. The specimen was PBMCs or T cells enriched from blood (not recorded which).

The DNA of the CDR3 is TGTGCCAGCAGCGGGGGACAGGGTCGCACTGAAGCTTTCTTT. Protein: CASSGGQGRTEAFF. J is TRBJ1-1 and V is TRBV7-3, with 9 bases matching TRBD1. With V trimmed by 5 bases and J by 4 bases, 5 bases remained unmatched. CDR3 length: 14 residues. Germline loops: CDR1 SGHTA, CDR2 FQGTGA.